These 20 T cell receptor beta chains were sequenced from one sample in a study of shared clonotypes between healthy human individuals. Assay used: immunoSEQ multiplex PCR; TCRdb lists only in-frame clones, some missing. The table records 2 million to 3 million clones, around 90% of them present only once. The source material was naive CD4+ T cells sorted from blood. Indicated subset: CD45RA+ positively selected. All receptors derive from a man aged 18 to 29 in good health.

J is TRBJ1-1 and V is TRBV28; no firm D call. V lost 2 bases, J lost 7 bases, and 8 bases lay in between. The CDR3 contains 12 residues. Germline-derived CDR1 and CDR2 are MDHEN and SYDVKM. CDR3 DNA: TGTGCCAGCAGTTTAGGAAGAAATGAAGCTTTCTTT. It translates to CASSLGRNEAFF. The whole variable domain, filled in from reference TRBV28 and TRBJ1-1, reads DVKVTQSSRYLVKRTGEKVFLECVQDMDHENMFWYRQDPGLGLRLIYFSYDVKMKEKGDIPEGYSVSREKKERFSLILESASTNQTSMYLCASSLGRNEAFFGQGTRLTVV.

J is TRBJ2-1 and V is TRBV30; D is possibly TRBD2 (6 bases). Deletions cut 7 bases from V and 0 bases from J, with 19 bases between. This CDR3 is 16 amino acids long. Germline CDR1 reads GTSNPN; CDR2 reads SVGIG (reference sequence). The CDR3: CALGGVYSYSYNEQFF. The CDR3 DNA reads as TGTGCCTTGGGGGGTGTCTACAGCTACTCCTACAATGAGCAGTTCTTC.

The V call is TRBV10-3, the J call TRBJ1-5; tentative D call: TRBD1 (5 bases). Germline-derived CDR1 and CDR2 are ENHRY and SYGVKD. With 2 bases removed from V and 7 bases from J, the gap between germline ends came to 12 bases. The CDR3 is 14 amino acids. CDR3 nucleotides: TGTGCCATCAGTGAGGGGGGGTATCCCCAGCCCCAGCATTTT. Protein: CAISEGGYPQPQHF.

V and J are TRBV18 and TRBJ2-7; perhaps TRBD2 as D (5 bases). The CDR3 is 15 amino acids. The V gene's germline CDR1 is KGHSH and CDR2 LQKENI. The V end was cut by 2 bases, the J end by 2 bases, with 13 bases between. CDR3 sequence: CASSPSLTGTYEQYF. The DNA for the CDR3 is TGTGCCAGCTCACCAAGCTTGACGGGGACCTACGAGCAGTACTTC.

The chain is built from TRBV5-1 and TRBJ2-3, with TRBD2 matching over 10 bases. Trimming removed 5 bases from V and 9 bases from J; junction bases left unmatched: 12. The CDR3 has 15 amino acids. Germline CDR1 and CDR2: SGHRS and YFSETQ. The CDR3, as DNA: TGCGCCAGCAGTTGGAGCGGGGGGGCCTTATCGACGCAGTATTTT. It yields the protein CASSWSGGALSTQYF.

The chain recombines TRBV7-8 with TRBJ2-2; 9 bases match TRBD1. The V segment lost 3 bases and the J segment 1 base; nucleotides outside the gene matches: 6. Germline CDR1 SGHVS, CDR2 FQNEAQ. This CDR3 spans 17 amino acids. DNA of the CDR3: TGTGCCAGCAGCTTTAATCCGGGACAGGGGAACACCGGGGAGCTGTTTTTT. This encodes CASSFNPGQGNTGELFF. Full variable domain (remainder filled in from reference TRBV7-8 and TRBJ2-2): GAGVSQSPRYKVAKRGQDVALRCDPISGHVSLFWYQQALGQGPEFLTYFQNEAQLDKSGLPSDRFFAERPEGSVSTLKIQRTQQEDSAVYLCASSFNPGQGNTGELFFGEGSRLTVL.

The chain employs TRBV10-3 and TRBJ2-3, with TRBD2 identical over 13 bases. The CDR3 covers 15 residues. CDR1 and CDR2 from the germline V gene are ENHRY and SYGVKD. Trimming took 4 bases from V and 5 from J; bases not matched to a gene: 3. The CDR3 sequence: CAISAGLAGVDTQYF. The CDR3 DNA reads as TGTGCCATCAGTGCCGGACTAGCGGGGGTAGATACGCAGTATTTT.

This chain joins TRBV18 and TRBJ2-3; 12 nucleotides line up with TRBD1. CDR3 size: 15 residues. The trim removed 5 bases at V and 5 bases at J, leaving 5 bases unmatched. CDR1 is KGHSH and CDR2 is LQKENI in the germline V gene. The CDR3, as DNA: TGTGCCAGCTCAGCAGGGACAGGGGGCGTAGATACGCAGTATTTT. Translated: CASSAGTGGVDTQYF.

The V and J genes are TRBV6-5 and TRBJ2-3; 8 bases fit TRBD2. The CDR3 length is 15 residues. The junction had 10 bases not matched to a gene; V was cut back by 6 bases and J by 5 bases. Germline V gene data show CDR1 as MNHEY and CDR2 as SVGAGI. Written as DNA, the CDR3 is TGTGCCAGCAGCTGGACGTTCGGGGGGGGAGATACGCAGTATTTT. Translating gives CASSWTFGGGDTQYF.

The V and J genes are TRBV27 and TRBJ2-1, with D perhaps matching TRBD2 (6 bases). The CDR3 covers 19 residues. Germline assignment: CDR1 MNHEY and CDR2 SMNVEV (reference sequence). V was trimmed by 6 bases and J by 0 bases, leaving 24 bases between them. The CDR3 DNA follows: TGTGCCAGCAGGATACTAGCTGCAGGAACCAGGAGCTCCTACAATGAGCAGTTCTTC. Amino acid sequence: CASRILAAGTRSSYNEQFF.

DNA of the CDR3: TGTGCCAGCAGCCCCCGGACAGGATACACTGAAGCTTTCTTT. Encoded protein: CASSPRTGYTEAFF. The chain combines TRBV7-6 with TRBJ1-1, with 7 nucleotides matching TRBD1. This CDR3 has 14 residues. V lost 5 bases and J lost 3; bases outside the gene matches: 6. CDR1 and CDR2 (germline): SGHVS, FNYEAQ.

In nucleotides, the CDR3 is TGTGCTAGTGGTTTGAACATTACTAATGAAAAACTGTTTTTT. Its translation is CASGLNITNEKLFF. The chain couples TRBV12-5 to TRBJ1-4; unclear D gene. The V gene's germline CDR1 is LGHNT and CDR2 FRNRAP. The CDR3 contains 14 residues. V was cut by 2 bases and J by 2 bases, with 6 bases left in between.

This CDR3 is CASSFSSGGDEQYF. The CDR3 nucleotides read TGCGCCAGCAGCTTCTCTAGCGGGGGGGACGAGCAGTACTTC. This chain uses TRBV5-1 with TRBJ2-7, with 12 bases matching TRBD2. Germline trimming cut 2 bases from V and 5 bases from J; bases unmatched to any gene: 2. The germline V gene encodes CDR1 SGHRS and CDR2 YFSETQ. The length of the CDR3 is 14 residues.

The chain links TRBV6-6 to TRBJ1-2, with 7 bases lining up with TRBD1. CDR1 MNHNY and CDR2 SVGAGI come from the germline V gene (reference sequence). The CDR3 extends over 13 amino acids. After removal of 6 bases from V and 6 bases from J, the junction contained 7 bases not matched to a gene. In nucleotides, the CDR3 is TGTGCCAGCAGCCCCCGACAGGGAAATGGCTACACCTTC. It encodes CASSPRQGNGYTF.

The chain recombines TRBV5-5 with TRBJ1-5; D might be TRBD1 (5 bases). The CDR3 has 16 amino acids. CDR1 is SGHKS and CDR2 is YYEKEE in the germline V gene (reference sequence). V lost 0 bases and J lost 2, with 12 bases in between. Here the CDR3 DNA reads TGTGCCAGCAGCTTGGAACGGGACCGGGGCAATCAGCCCCAGCATTTT. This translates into CASSLERDRGNQPQHF.

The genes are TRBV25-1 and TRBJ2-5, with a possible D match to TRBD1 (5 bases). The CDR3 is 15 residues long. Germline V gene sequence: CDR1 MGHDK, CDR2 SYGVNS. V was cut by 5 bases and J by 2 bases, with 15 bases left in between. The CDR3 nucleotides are TGTGCCAGCAGTAAACAGGACGCCTTACAAGAGACCCAGTACTTC. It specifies CASSKQDALQETQYF.

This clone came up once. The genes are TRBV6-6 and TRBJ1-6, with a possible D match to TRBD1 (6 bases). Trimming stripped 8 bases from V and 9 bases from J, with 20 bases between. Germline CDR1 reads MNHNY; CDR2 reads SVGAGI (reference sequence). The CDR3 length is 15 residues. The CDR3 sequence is CASGDTGRTGSPLHF. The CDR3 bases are TGTGCCAGCGGGGATACAGGGAGAACGGGTTCACCCCTCCACTTT.

The CDR3 reads CASSEARGLAGVEQYF. CDR3 nucleotide sequence: TGTGCCAGCAGTGAAGCGAGGGGCCTAGCGGGGGTTGAGCAGTACTTC. The chain is built from TRBV6-1 and TRBJ2-7; 10 bases are shared with TRBD2. This CDR3 comprises 16 residues. CDR1 is MNHNS and CDR2 is SASEGT in the germline V gene. The junction had 9 bases not matched to a gene; V was cut back by 0 bases and J by 7 bases.

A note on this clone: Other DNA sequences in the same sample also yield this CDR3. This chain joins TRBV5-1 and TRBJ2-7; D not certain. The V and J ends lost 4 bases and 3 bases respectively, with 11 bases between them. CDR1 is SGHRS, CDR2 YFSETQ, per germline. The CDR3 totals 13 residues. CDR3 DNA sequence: TGCGCCAGCAGCCCTGACGGATACTACGAGCAGTACTTC. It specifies CASSPDGYYEQYF.

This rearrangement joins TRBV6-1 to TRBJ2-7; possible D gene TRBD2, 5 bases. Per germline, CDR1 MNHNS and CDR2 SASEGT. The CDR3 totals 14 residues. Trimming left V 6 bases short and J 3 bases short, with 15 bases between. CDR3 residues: CASRYRDGGYEQYF. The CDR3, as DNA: TGTGCCAGCAGGTACCGGGATGGCGGCTACGAGCAGTACTTC.